This entry features one T cell receptor beta chain sequence. This record comes from a study of patients and donors after allogeneic stem cell transplantation. In TCRdb, the RT-PCR reads were re-called with MiXCR into one record per CDR3 protein. The sample carries about 200,000 distinct CDR3 sequences, roughly 40% recorded once. The CDR3 totals 16 residues. The germline V gene has CDR1 LGHDT and CDR2 YNNKEL (reference sequence). V lost 2 bases and J lost 7; bases outside the gene matches: 12. The chain joins TRBV3-1 to TRBJ1-1; 8 bases are shared with TRBD1. The sequence was collected from a human donor who was either an allogeneic HSCT recipient or a stem cell or donor lymphocyte infusion donor (not recorded which). It is not recorded whose cells these are; they may come from a transplant donor. Sequenced sample: blood, either unsorted or a sorted T cell fraction (not recorded which). CDR3: CASSQFPDRERNEAFF. The CDR3 bases are TGTGCCAGCAGCCAATTCCCGGACAGGGAAAGGAATGAAGCTTTCTTT. The whole variable domain, filled in from reference TRBV3-1 and TRBJ1-1, reads DTAVSQTPKYLVTQMGNDKSIKCEQNLGHDTMYWYKQDSKKFLKIMFSYNNKELIINETVPNRFSPKSPDKAHLNLHINSLELGDSAVYFCASSQFPDRERNEAFFGQGTRLTVV.